This TCR beta chain was observed in a study of T cell responses to AZD1222 COVID-19 vaccine. Study outcomes and limitations: CD4 TCRs associated with vaccination spanned spike, dominating at 160-218 and 743-854. Regions left unmutated in variants are reportedly the target of nearly half of spike-specific TCRs. Baseline antibody screening turned up just a handful of seropositive AZD1222 recipients.

This CDR3 is built from 21 residues. Germline V gene sequence: CDR1 MGHRA, CDR2 YSYEKL. The ends lost 3 bases at V and 0 bases at J; junction bases unmatched: 15. Of note for this clone: The antigen remains undetermined.

The table came from immunoSEQ multiplex PCR; TCRdb's copy has only in-frame clones and leaves some out. The table has under 150,000 clones, approximately 88% seen once; the top ten hold roughly 15%. The clonotype comes from an adult in good health. The source material was peripheral blood, sampled on day 0 of AZD1222 vaccination. This sequence joins TRBV4-1 and TRBJ1-3; TRBD1 matches at 12 bases. The DNA of the CDR3 is TGCGCCAGCAGCCAGCGACCCCCCCGGGACAGGGGGCTAGTCTCTGGAAACACCATATATTTT. This codes for CASSQRPPRDRGLVSGNTIYF.